This TCR beta chain emerged from a study of control samples from healthy donors and cancer patients. The method was immunoSEQ multiplex PCR; TCRdb's version includes in-frame clones alone and lacks a portion of them. This table holds just over 150,000 clones, about 94% found once. The clonotype was recovered from a man over 45 in good health. The sequenced material came from blood.

The CDR3 bases are TGTGCCATCAGGGGACAGGGCTATGGCTACACCTTC. Protein product: CAIRGQGYGYTF. This chain connects TRBV10-3 to TRBJ1-2; 9 bases map to TRBD1. CDR1 ENHRY and CDR2 SYGVKD come from the germline V gene. The CDR3 extends over 12 amino acids. J lost 4 bases, V lost 6 bases, and 0 bases had no gene match.